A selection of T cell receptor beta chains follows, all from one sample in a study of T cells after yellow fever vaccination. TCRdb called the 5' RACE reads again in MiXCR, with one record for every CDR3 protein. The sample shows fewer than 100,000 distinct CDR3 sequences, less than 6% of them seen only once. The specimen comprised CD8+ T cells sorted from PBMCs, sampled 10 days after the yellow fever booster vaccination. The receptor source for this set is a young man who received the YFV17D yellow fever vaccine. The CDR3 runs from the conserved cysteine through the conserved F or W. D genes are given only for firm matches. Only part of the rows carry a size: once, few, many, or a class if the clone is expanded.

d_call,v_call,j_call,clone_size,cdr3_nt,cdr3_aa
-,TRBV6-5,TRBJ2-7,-,TGTGCCAGCAGCCTAGGGGAGTCTGCCTACGAGCAGTACTTC,CASSLGESAYEQYF
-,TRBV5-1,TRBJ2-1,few,TGCGCCAGCAGCTTGGTCGGTTTAAACTACAATGAGCAGTTCTTC,CASSLVGLNYNEQFF
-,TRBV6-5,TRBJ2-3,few,TGTGCCAGCAGTTACTCGGTTGGAAACTCCGGGGCAGATACGCAGTATTTT,CASSYSVGNSGADTQYF
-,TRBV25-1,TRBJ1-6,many,TGTGCCAGCATGCCAGGGTGGAATTCACCCCTCCACTTT,CASMPGWNSPLHF
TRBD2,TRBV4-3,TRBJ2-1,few,TGCGCCAGCAGCCAAGACGTTAGCGGGGGGCATCCATTATACAATGAGCAGTTCTTC,CASSQDVSGGHPLYNEQFF
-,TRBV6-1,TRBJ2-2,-,TGTGCCAGCGGCGGGGAGCTGTTTTTT,CASGGELFF
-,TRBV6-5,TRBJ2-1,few,TGTGCCAGCAGTTACTCGAATTTGGATGAGCAGTTCTTC,CASSYSNLDEQFF
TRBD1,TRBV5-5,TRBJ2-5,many,TGTGCCAGCAGCGCCCGACAGGGACGGGAAGTAGAGACCCAGTACTTC,CASSARQGREVETQYF
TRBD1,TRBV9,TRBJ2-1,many,TGTGCCAGCACCGGAACCGGGACAGGGCCCTCTTCCTACAATGAGCAGTTCTTC,CASTGTGTGPSSYNEQFF
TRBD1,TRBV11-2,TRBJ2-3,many,TGTGCCAGCAGCCCGACAGGGCGCACAGATACGCAGTATTTT,CASSPTGRTDTQYF
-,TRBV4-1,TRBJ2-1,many,TGCGCCAGCAGCCAAGATCGCTGGAGCAATGAGCAGTTCTTC,CASSQDRWSNEQFF
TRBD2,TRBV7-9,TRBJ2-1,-,TGTGCCAGCAGCGGTGTGGCGGGGGACCTCAATGAGCAGTTCTTC,CASSGVAGDLNEQFF
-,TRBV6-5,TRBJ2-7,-,TGTGCCAGCAGTTACTCGTGGGGGCCCGAGCAGTACTTC,CASSYSWGPEQYF
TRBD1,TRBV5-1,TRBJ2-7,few,TGCGCCAGCAGCTCGACAGGGGTGGTAACCTACGAGCAGTACTTC,CASSSTGVVTYEQYF
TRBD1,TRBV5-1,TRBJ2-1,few,TGCGCCAGCAGCTTAAGGACAGGGTTAAACAATGAGCAGTTCTTC,CASSLRTGLNNEQFF
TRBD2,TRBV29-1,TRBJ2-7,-,TGCAGCGTTGCGGGGGGGGAGGGCGAGCAGTACTTC,CSVAGGEGEQYF
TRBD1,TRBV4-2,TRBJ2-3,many,TGTGCCAGCAGTCCCGAGGGGGCACACACAGATACGCAGTATTTT,CASSPEGAHTDTQYF
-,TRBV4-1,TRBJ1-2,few,TGCGCCAGCAGCCAAGATGGGCATCGAATCGGGGAGATAGAATACTATGGCTACACCTTC,CASSQDGHRIGEIEYYGYTF
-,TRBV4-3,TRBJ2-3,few,TGCGCCAGCAGCCAAGAGAGTGTCAGAGGCACAGATACGCAGTATTTT,CASSQESVRGTDTQYF
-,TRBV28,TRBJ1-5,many,TGTGCCAGCAGTTTGGGCGGAATTCAGCCCCAGCATTTT,CASSLGGIQPQHF
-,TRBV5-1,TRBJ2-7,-,TGCGCCAGCAGCTTGGGTCTAAGACAGGAAAGGTTAGAGCAGTACTTC,CASSLGLRQERLEQYF
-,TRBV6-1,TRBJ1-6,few,TGTGCCAGCAGTGAAGGCGGATCACCCCTCCACTTT,CASSEGGSPLHF
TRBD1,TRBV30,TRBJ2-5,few,TGTGCCTGGGGGGGACAGGTTGATTTCCAAGAGACCCAGTACTTC,CAWGGQVDFQETQYF
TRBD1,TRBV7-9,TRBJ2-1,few,TGTGCCAGCAGCCGATCTACCGGGACAGGAACCTACAATGAGCAGTTCTTC,CASSRSTGTGTYNEQFF
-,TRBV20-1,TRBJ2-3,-,TGCAGTGCTAGACATCCCACCTTTTGGAATACGCAGTATTTT,CSARHPTFWNTQYF
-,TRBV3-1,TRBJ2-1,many,TGTGCCAGCAGCCAGACCCTGACAGTGTACAATGAGCAGTTCTTC,CASSQTLTVYNEQFF
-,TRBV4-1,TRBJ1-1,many,TGCGCCAGCAGACCTACAGGATCTACTGAAGCTTTCTTT,CASRPTGSTEAFF
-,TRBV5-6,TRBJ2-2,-,TGTGCCAGCAGCTTGGTAGGGCCGTACACCGGGGAGCTGTTTTTT,CASSLVGPYTGELFF
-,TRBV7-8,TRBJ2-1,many,TGTGCCAGCAGCTTAAACCCAGGGGATAGCTCCTACAATGAGCAGTTCTTC,CASSLNPGDSSYNEQFF
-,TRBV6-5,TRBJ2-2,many,TGTGCCAGCAGTTACTCGACCAGGGCTGCCGGGGAGCTGTTTTTT,CASSYSTRAAGELFF
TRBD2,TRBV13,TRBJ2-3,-,TGTGCCAGCAGCGGCAGCGGGGGGGACGCAGATACGCAGTATTTT,CASSGSGGDADTQYF
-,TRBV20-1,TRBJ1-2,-,TGCAGTGCTAGAGAGATTGGGGGTCAGGGGTTACGCTATGGCTACACCTTC,CSAREIGGQGLRYGYTF
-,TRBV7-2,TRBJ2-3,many,TGTGCCAGCAGCTTCCCTCCTCACGCAGGGAACACAGATACGCAGTATTTT,CASSFPPHAGNTDTQYF